This note documents a single TCR beta chain sequence. This table comes from immunoSEQ multiplex PCR, and its TCRdb copy is limited to in-frame clones, with some not included. Seen here are 350,000 to 450,000 clones, about nine tenths observed once, and the top ten hold 1.5% to 2%. The sample comes from a study of Ad26.COV2.S vaccination and SARS-CoV-2 variants. About the research overall: Once, or twice with 56 days between doses, Ad26.COV2.S was given intramuscularly.

Treatment of the sample: some 19 received Ad26.COV2.S at low or high dose, single or two shots; roughly 5 received placebo; per-sample allocation not given. Samples analyzed were those drawn on day 63 after the first vaccine or placebo injection. The V end was cut by 2 bases, the J end by 0 bases, with 8 bases between. The CDR3 contains 16 residues. Germline loops: CDR1 MNHEY, CDR2 SVGAGI. This clonotype was obtained from a person between 18 and 65 years old who received the Ad26.COV2.S COVID-19 vaccine or a placebo. The material was peripheral blood, obtained in a trial of Ad26.COV2.S vaccine versus placebo. V and J are TRBV6-5 and TRBJ2-6; possible D gene TRBD2, 6 bases. The CDR3 DNA sequence: TGTGCCAGCAGTTACGGGGGGAACTCTGGGGCCAACGTCCTGACTTTC. This codes for CASSYGGNSGANVLTF.